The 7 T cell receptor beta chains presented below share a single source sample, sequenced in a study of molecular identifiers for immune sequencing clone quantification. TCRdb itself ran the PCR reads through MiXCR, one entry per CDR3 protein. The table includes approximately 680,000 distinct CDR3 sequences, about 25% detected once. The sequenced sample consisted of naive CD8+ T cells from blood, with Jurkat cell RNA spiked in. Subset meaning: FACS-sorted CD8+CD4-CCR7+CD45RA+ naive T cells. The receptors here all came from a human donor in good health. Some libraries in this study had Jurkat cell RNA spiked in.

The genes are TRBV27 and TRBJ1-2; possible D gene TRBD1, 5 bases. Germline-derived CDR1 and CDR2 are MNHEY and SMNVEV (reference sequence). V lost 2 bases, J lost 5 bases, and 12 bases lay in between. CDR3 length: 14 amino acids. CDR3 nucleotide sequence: TGTGCCAGCAGTTTAACGGGAAAGGGGTATGGCTACACCTTC. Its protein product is CASSLTGKGYGYTF.

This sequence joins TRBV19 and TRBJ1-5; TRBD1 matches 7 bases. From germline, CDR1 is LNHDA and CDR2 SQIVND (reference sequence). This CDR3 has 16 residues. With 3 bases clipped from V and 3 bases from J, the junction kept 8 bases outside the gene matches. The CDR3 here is CASSIGSRGINQPQHF. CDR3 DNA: TGTGCCAGTAGTATTGGAAGCAGGGGGATCAATCAGCCCCAGCATTTT. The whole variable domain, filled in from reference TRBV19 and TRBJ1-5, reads DGGITQSPKYLFRKEGQNVTLSCEQNLNHDAMYWYRQDPGQGLRLIYYSQIVNDFQKGDIAEGYSVSREKKESFPLTVTSAQKNPTAFYLCASSIGSRGINQPQHFGDGTRLSIL.

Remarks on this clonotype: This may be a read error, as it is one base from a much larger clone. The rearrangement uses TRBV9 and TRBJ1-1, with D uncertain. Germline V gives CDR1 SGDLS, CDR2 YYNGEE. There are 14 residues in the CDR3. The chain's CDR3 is CASSVELADTETFF. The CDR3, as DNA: TGTGCCAGCAGCGTAGAACTGGCCGACACTGAAACTTTCTTT. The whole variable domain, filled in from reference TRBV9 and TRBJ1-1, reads DSGVTQTPKHLITATGQRVTLRCSPRSGDLSVYWYQQSLDQGLQFLIQYYNGEERAKGNILERFSAQQFPDLHSELNLSSLELGDSALYFCASSVELADTETFFGQGTRLTVV.

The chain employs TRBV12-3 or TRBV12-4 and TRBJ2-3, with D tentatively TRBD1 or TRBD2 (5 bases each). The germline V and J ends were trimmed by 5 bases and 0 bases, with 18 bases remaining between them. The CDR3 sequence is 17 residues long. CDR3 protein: CASSVKGTVYSTDTQYF. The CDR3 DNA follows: TGTGCCAGCAGTGTAAAAGGGACGGTTTATAGCACAGATACGCAGTATTTT.

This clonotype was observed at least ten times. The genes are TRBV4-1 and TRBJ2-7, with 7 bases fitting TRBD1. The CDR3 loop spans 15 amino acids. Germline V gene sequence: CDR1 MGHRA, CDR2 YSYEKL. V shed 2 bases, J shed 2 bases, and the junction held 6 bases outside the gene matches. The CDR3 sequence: CASSQNRDSTYEQYF. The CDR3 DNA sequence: TGCGCCAGCAGCCAAAACCGGGACAGTACCTACGAGCAGTACTTC.

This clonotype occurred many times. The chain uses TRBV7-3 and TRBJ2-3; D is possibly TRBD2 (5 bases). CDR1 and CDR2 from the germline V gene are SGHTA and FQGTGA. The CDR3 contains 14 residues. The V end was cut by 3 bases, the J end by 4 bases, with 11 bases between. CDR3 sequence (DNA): TGTGCCAGCAGCTTCAGTCTCGGGGCAGATACGCAGTATTTT. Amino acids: CASSFSLGADTQYF. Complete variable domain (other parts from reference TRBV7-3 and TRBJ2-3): GAGVSQTPSNKVTEKGKYVELRCDPISGHTALYWYRQSLGQGPEFLIYFQGTGAADDSGLPNDRFFAVRPEGSVSTLKIQRTERGDSAVYLCASSFSLGADTQYFGPGTRLTVL.

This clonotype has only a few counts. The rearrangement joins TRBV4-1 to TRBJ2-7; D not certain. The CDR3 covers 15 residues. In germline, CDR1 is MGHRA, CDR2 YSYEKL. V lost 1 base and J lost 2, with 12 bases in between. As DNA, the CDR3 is TGCGCCAGCAGCCAAGTCCCGTCGACGGCCTACGAGCAGTACTTC. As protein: CASSQVPSTAYEQYF.